The present T cell receptor beta chain was sequenced within a study of shared clonotypes between healthy human individuals. Findings of the study overall: Between several donors, naive CD4 clonotypes were shared at a level of approximately 5%. An expected dependence of interdonor clonotype sharing on sequencing depth was noted.

Generated by immunoSEQ multiplex PCR, the TCRdb table keeps only in-frame clones and is missing some. The top ten clones hold 1% to 1.5% of a sample with about 1.5 million clones, roughly 95% of them seen once. This CDR3 is 14 amino acids long. With V trimmed by 3 bases and J by 3 bases, 4 bases remained unmatched. Germline V gene sequence: CDR1 KGHSH, CDR2 LQKENI. Each sample came from a Caucasian adult donor living in Nashville, Tennessee. The count of this clone is one. Its matching antigen is unknown. Other DNA sequences in the same sample also yield this CDR3. Sequenced material: naive CD4+ T cells sorted from blood. Subset: CD45RA+ positively selected. The receptor was derived from a man younger than 40 in good health. V gene TRBV18 combines with J gene TRBJ1-1; TRBD1 aligns across 7 bases. The CDR3 nucleotides are TGTGCCAGCTCACCGCTCACAGGGGACACTGAAGCTTTCTTT. This encodes CASSPLTGDTEAFF.